This TCR beta chain was obtained from a study of post-analysis software for immune sequencing data. Study conclusions and caveats: Normalized Chao1 diversity was significantly reduced in patients versus controls. Comparison of patients with controls showed about 5 TRBV segments more frequent in patients, TRBV5-6, TRBV5-1 and TRBV20-1 among them.

Unique-molecular-identifier-tagged TCR beta cDNA libraries were used. TCRdb recomputed calls from the PCR reads with MiXCR, one row per CDR3 protein. The data contain around 200,000 distinct CDR3 sequences, 25% to 35% of them singletons. Details on this clonotype: Antigen unknown. This may be a read error: a much more frequent sequence differs by one nucleotide.

The ends were cut back, 5 bases at V and 7 bases at J, with 12 bases in the middle. The CDR3 extends over 13 amino acids. Germline values: CDR1 MDHEN, CDR2 SYDVKM. The TCR comes from a girl aged 2 to 17 with multiple sclerosis. The sequencing input was blood. The rearrangement links TRBV28 to TRBJ1-5; tentative D call: TRBD1 (5 bases). The CDR3 loop is CASSPRAGQPQHF. As DNA, the CDR3 is TGTGCCAGCAGTCCCCGGGCAGGGCAGCCCCAGCATTTT.